The rows below give T cell receptor beta chains drawn from one sample of a study of cytomegalovirus exposure and HLA in healthy donors. Sequencing was performed with immunoSEQ multiplex PCR; in TCRdb, only in-frame clones are kept and a portion is missing. Of 100,000 to 150,000 clones in the sample, less than 85% were seen once. The sequenced sample consisted of PBMCs. The receptors were gathered from a man in his forties or fifties in good health and CMV-seronegative. Both conserved end residues are part of each CDR3. D genes are given only for firm matches. The listing skips clone size in some rows; elsewhere it reads once, few, many or a size class.

abundance,d_gene,v_gene,j_gene,CDR3nt,CDR3aa
NA,NA,TRBV28,TRBJ1-2,TGTGCCAGCACCCCAGGCGGGGGCGAAAAGGGCTACACCTTC,CASTPGGGEKGYTF
NA,NA,TRBV7-2,TRBJ2-2,TGTGCCAGCAGCCTCTTAGCCGCGAACACCGGGGAGCTGTTTTTT,CASSLLAANTGELFF
NA,NA,TRBV2,TRBJ1-5,TGTGCCACCAACCCCGCGGCGGGGTCCAATCAGCCCCAGCATTTT,CATNPAAGSNQPQHF
NA,TRBD1,TRBV11-3,TRBJ2-2,TGTGCCAGCAGCCCAGGGGGTCGTGTCACCGGGGAGCTGTTTTTT,CASSPGGRVTGELFF
NA,TRBD1,TRBV28,TRBJ2-7,TGTGCCGCTGGACGGGGACAGGGAGATGGTGGGCAGTACTTC,CAAGRGQGDGGQYF
NA,NA,TRBV5-1,TRBJ2-1,TGCGCCAGCAGCTTGGTACCAGCAGGGTCCTACAATGAGCAGTTCTTC,CASSLVPAGSYNEQFF
NA,NA,TRBV18,TRBJ2-7,TGTGCCAGCTCACCAGGCGGAGGGAGTGACGAGCAGTACTTC,CASSPGGGSDEQYF
NA,TRBD1,TRBV5-1,TRBJ1-2,TGCGCCAGCAGCCCCCAGGGGGATGGCTACACCTTC,CASSPQGDGYTF
NA,NA,TRBV5-1,TRBJ2-7,TGCGCCAGCAGCCAAGACGGAAGGGGCATCGAGCAGTACTTC,CASSQDGRGIEQYF
NA,NA,TRBV7-9,TRBJ2-5,TGTGCCAGCAGCTTAGTTAGAGAGACCCAGTACTTC,CASSLVRETQYF
few,NA,TRBV23-1,TRBJ2-6,TGCGCCAGCAGTCAATCGGGCTGTCGGCAGGCACCGTGGGCCAACGTCCTGACTTTC,CASSQSGCRQAPWANVLTF
NA,NA,TRBV4-1,TRBJ2-3,TGCGCCAGCAGCCAAGCGGGGTTGAGTACAGATACGCAGTATTTT,CASSQAGLSTDTQYF
NA,TRBD2,TRBV5-1,TRBJ2-3,TGCGCCAGCAGCCCCGGGACTAGCGAGGATACGCAGTATTTT,CASSPGTSEDTQYF
NA,TRBD1,TRBV5-1,TRBJ1-4,TGCGCCAGCAGCTATGGGACAGGGGGGGAGGAAAAACTGTTTTTT,CASSYGTGGEEKLFF
NA,NA,TRBV9,TRBJ2-3,TGTGCCAGCAGCGTAGACGTGGGTTCCCGACAGGCGTTTCAGTATTTT,CASSVDVGSRQAFQYF
NA,TRBD1,TRBV28,TRBJ2-7,TGTGCCAGCAAAAGTGGACAGGGCCTCTCCTACGAGCAGTACTTC,CASKSGQGLSYEQYF
once,TRBD1,TRBV2,TRBJ2-7,TGTGCCAGCAAGGGGGACAGCTACTCCTACGAGCAGTACTTC,CASKGDSYSYEQYF
once,NA,TRBV6-4,TRBJ2-3,TGTGCCAGCAGTGAGGTTGAGGGGGTTACGCAGTATTTT,CASSEVEGVTQYF
NA,NA,TRBV18,TRBJ2-1,TGTGCCAGCTCACCTCCAGCGGAATACAATGAGCAGTTCTTC,CASSPPAEYNEQFF
NA,NA,TRBV27,TRBJ2-2,TGTGCCAGCAGTTTGTCATACACCGGGGAGCTGTTTTTT,CASSLSYTGELFF
NA,NA,TRBV7-6,TRBJ2-7,TGTGCCAGCAGCTTATTCCCCGGGGGTGAAAACGGGACCTTCATGTACGAGCAGTACTTC,CASSLFPGGENGTFMYEQYF
NA,TRBD1,TRBV30,TRBJ2-1,TGTGCCTGGAGGGAGGGACAGGGGGCGGATGAGCAGTTCTTC,CAWREGQGADEQFF
NA,NA,TRBV4-2,TRBJ1-5,TGTGCCAGCAGCCTAAACGGGGGTGGCGGGATCGAACAGCCCCAGCATTTT,CASSLNGGGGIEQPQHF
NA,NA,TRBV28,TRBJ2-7,TGTGCCAGCAGTTTAATTTCAGCGAATTCCTACGAGCAGTACTTC,CASSLISANSYEQYF
NA,TRBD1,TRBV7-8,TRBJ2-5,TGTGCCAGCAGCTTAGGGGACAGGCTCCAAGAGACCCAGTACTTC,CASSLGDRLQETQYF
NA,NA,TRBV5-6,TRBJ1-3,TGTGCCAGCAGCCTGGGGGCCCTTCGCTCTGGAAACACCATATATTTT,CASSLGALRSGNTIYF
few,NA,TRBV27,TRBJ2-3,TGTGCCAGCAGTCCCTGGACTAACGAAGATACGCAGTATTTT,CASSPWTNEDTQYF
NA,TRBD1,TRBV6-1,TRBJ2-1,TGTGCCAGCAGAGAGACAGGGATCAATGAGCAGTTCTTC,CASRETGINEQFF
few,TRBD1,TRBV5-4,TRBJ1-2,TGTGCCAGCAGCTTAGACAGGGGCCATTATGGCTACACCTTC,CASSLDRGHYGYTF
NA,NA,TRBV30,TRBJ2-3,TGTGCCTGGAGTCTTCCCCCAGGGGCAGATACGCAGTATTTT,CAWSLPPGADTQYF
NA,NA,TRBV6-5,TRBJ2-7,TGTGCCAGCAGTATCAGGGATCGGTACTACGAGCAGTACTTC,CASSIRDRYYEQYF
NA,TRBD2,TRBV27,TRBJ2-3,TGTGCCAGCAGTTGGGGGCCCATGACTAGCGGGGCTAGCACAGATACGCAGTATTTT,CASSWGPMTSGASTDTQYF
once,NA,TRBV5-1,TRBJ2-5,TGCGCCAGCACCAAAGGTCTGACAGCTCAAGAGACCCAGTACTTC,CASTKGLTAQETQYF
few,NA,TRBV10-1,TRBJ2-7,TGCGCCAGCATGACAGGATCCTCCTACGAGCAGTACTTC,CASMTGSSYEQYF
NA,NA,TRBV6-1,TRBJ2-5,NA,CASSVAFGTSGYPHF
NA,NA,TRBV15,TRBJ1-4,TGTGCCACCAGCAGAGATCTGGTGGGGGGTACAACTAATGAAAAACTGTTTTTT,CATSRDLVGGTTNEKLFF
NA,TRBD2,TRBV30,TRBJ2-3,TGTGCCCAACCGACGGCGGGAGAGGGTGCAGATACGCAGTATTTT,CAQPTAGEGADTQYF
NA,NA,TRBV5-1,TRBJ2-3,TGCGCCAGCAGCTTTGTAGGACAAAGCACAGATACGCAGTATTTT,CASSFVGQSTDTQYF
NA,NA,TRBV7-2,TRBJ2-3,TGTGCCAGCAGCTTACAGGGGACAGATACGCAGTATTTT,CASSLQGTDTQYF
NA,TRBD2,TRBV5-1,TRBJ2-3,TGCGCCAGCAGCTTCCAGCGGGGGGGCCTTCCAGATACGCAGTATTTT,CASSFQRGGLPDTQYF
NA,TRBD2,TRBV27,TRBJ2-5,TGTGCCAGCAGTCCGGGACTAGCGGGAGTGATGACCCAGTACTTC,CASSPGLAGVMTQYF
NA,TRBD2,TRBV10-1,TRBJ2-1,TGCGCCAGCAGTGACGGGACTAGCGGGAGCAATGAGCAGTTCTTC,CASSDGTSGSNEQFF
NA,NA,TRBV7-8,TRBJ2-3,TGTGCCAGCACCCTAAGGTGGACAGTCTGGACAGATACGCAGTATTTT,CASTLRWTVWTDTQYF
NA,NA,TRBV19,TRBJ1-5,TGTGCCAGTAGGGGCAGCCCGCTTCCTAGCAATCAGCCCCAGCATTTT,CASRGSPLPSNQPQHF
NA,TRBD2,TRBV7-3,TRBJ2-4,TGTGCCAGCAGCACCGAACGCGGGGGGACACAGTACTTC,CASSTERGGTQYF
once,NA,TRBV29-1,TRBJ2-7,TGCAGCGTTGGCCCCGAGCACGAGCAGTACTTC,CSVGPEHEQYF
NA,NA,TRBV5-1,TRBJ2-6,TGCGCCAGCTCGAGGTCGGTGGCCGGGGCCAACGTCCTGACTTTC,CASSRSVAGANVLTF
NA,NA,TRBV2,TRBJ1-5,TGTGCCAGCGTGACAGGACCCAATCAGCCCCAGCATTTT,CASVTGPNQPQHF
NA,TRBD1,TRBV6-1,TRBJ2-7,TGTGCCTCCCTCAGGGGGAGCGAGCAGTACTTC,CASLRGSEQYF
NA,NA,TRBV6-5,TRBJ2-7,TGTGCCAGCCTTAGCGCCAGTGGCGGCTACGAGCAGTACTTC,CASLSASGGYEQYF
NA,NA,TRBV15,TRBJ1-6,TGTGCCACCAGCAGAGATAGCTTGGGTGGTAATTCACCCCTCCACTTT,CATSRDSLGGNSPLHF
NA,TRBD2,TRBV27,TRBJ2-1,TGTGCCAGCAGTTCCGGGACTAAATACAATGAGCAGTTCTTC,CASSSGTKYNEQFF
NA,NA,TRBV6-5,TRBJ2-3,TGTGCCAGCAGTTTGTCGGGAGCAGATACGCAGTATTTT,CASSLSGADTQYF
NA,NA,TRBV19,TRBJ1-6,TGTGCCAGTAGTATACAGGAAAATTCACCCCTCCACTTT,CASSIQENSPLHF
NA,TRBD1,TRBV28,TRBJ2-7,TGTGCCAGCAGTAGTACAGGGGTTCATCAGGAGTACTTC,CASSSTGVHQEYF
NA,TRBD2,TRBV27,TRBJ2-7,TGTGCCAGCAGTTTAGGACCAGGGGAGCGGGGGGCTAGCGAGCAGTACTTC,CASSLGPGERGASEQYF